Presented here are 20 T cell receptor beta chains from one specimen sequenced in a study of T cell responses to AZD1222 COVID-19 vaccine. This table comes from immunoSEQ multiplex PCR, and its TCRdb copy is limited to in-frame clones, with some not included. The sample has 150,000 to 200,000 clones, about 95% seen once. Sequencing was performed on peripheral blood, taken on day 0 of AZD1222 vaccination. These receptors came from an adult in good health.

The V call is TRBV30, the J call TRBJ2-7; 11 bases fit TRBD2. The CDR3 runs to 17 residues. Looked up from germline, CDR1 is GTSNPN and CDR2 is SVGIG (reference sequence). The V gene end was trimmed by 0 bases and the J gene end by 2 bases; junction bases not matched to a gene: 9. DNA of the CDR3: TGTGCCTGGAGTGTAGCTAGCGGGAGGCTACCTCCCTACGAGCAGTACTTC. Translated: CAWSVASGRLPPYEQYF.

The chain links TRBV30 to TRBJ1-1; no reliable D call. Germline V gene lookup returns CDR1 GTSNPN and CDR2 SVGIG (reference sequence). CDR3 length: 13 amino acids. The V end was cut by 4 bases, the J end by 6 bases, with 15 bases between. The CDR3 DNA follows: TGTGCCTGGATTGTTCCCAGCGGGTCTGAAGCTTTCTTT. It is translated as CAWIVPSGSEAFF.

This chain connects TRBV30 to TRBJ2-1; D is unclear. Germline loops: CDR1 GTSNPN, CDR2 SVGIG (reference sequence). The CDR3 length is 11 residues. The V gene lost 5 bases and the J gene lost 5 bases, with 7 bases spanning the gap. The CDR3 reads CAWAVDNEQFF. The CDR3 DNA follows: TGTGCCTGGGCGGTGGACAATGAGCAGTTCTTC.

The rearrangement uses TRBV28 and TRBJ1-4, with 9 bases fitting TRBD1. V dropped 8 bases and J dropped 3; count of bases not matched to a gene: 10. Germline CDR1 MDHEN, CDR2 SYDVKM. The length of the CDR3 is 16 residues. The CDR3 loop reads CASVADRGASNEKLFF. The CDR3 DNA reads TGTGCCAGCGTCGCCGACAGGGGGGCCTCTAATGAAAAACTGTTTTTT. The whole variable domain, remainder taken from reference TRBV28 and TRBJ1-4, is DVKVTQSSRYLVKRTGEKVFLECVQDMDHENMFWYRQDPGLGLRLIYFSYDVKMKEKGDIPEGYSVSREKKERFSLILESASTNQTSMYLCASVADRGASNEKLFFGSGTQLSVL.

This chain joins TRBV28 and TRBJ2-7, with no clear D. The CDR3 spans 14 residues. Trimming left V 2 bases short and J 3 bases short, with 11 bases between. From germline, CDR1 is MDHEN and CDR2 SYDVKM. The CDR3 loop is CASSLHLLRYEQYF. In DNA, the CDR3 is TGTGCCAGCAGTTTACATCTCCTCCGCTACGAGCAGTACTTC.

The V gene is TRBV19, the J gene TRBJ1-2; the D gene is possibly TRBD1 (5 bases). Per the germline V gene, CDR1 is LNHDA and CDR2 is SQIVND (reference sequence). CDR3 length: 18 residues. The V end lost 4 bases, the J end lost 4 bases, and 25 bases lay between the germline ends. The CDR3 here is CASSSGGELSVSIYGYTF. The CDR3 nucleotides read TGTGCCAGTAGTAGCGGAGGGGAACTTAGCGTCTCTATCTATGGCTACACCTTC. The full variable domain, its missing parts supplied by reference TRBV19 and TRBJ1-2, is DGGITQSPKYLFRKEGQNVTLSCEQNLNHDAMYWYRQDPGQGLRLIYYSQIVNDFQKGDIAEGYSVSREKKESFPLTVTSAQKNPTAFYLCASSSGGELSVSIYGYTFGSGTRLTVV.

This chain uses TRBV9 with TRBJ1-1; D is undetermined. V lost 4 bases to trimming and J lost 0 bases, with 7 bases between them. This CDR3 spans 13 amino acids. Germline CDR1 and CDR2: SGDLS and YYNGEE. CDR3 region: CASSIRLNTEAFF. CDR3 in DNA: TGTGCCAGCAGCATCCGCCTGAACACTGAAGCTTTCTTT.

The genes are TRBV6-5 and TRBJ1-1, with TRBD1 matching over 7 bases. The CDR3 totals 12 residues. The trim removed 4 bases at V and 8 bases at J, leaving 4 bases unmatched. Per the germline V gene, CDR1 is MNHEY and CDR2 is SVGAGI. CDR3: CASSSTGAEAFF. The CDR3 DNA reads TGTGCCAGCAGTTCCACAGGGGCGGAAGCTTTCTTT.

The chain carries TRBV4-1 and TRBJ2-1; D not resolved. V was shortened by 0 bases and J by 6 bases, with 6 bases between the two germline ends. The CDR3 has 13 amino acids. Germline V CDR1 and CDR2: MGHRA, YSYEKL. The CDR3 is CASSQEMGNEQFF. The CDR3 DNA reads TGCGCCAGCAGCCAAGAGATGGGCAATGAGCAGTTCTTC.

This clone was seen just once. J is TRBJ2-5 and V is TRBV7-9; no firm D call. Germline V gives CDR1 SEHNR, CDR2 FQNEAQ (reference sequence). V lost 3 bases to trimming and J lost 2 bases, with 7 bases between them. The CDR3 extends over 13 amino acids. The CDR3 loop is CASSFSGQETQYF. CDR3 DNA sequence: TGTGCCAGCAGCTTCTCCGGACAAGAGACCCAGTACTTC.

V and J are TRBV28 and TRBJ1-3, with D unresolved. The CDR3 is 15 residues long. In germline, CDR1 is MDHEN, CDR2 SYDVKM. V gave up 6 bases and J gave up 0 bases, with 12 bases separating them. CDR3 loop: CASSPGGTSGNTIYF. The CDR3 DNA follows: TGTGCCAGCAGCCCCGGAGGCACCTCTGGAAACACCATATATTTT.

The CDR3 nucleotides read TGTGCCAGCACCCTGGGTGGCGTGGATCAGCCCCAGCATTTT. Protein sequence: CASTLGGVDQPQHF. The chain links TRBV2 to TRBJ1-5, with D hard to call. V dropped 7 bases and J dropped 5 bases, with 15 bases sitting between them. The CDR3 extends over 14 amino acids. Germline CDR1 and CDR2: SNHLY and FYNNEI.

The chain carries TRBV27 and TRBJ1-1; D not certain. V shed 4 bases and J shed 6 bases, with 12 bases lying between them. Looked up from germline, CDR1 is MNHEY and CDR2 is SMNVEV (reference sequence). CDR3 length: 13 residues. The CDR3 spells CASSSTTQSEAFF. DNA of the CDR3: TGTGCCAGCAGTTCTACGACACAATCTGAAGCTTTCTTT.

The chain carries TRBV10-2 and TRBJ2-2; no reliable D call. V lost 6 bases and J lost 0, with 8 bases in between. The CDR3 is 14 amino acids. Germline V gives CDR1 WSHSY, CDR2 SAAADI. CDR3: CASRTLANTGELFF. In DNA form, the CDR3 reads TGCGCCAGCAGGACCCTCGCGAACACCGGGGAGCTGTTTTTT.

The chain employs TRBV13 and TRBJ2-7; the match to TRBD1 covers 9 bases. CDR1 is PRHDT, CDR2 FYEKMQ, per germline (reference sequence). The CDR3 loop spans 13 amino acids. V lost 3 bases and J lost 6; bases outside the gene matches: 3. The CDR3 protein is CASSLGQGGEQYF. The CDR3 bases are TGTGCCAGCAGCTTGGGACAGGGAGGCGAGCAGTACTTC.

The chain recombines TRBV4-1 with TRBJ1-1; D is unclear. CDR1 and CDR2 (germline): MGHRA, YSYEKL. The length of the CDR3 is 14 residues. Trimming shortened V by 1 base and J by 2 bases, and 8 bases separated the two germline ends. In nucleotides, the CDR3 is TGCGCCAGCAGCCAAGGACCTACTAACACTGAAGCTTTCTTT. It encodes CASSQGPTNTEAFF.

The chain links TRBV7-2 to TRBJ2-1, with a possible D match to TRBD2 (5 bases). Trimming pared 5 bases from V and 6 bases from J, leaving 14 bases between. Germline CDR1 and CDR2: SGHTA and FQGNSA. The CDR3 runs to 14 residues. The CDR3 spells CASSPRRSANEQFF. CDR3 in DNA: TGTGCCAGCAGCCCCCGGAGGAGCGCCAATGAGCAGTTCTTC. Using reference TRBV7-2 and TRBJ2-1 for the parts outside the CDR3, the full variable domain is GAGVSQSPSNKVTEKGKDVELRCDPISGHTALYWYRQSLGQGLEFLIYFQGNSAPDKSGLPSDRFSAERTGGSVSTLTIQRTQQEDSAVYLCASSPRRSANEQFFGPGTRLTVL.

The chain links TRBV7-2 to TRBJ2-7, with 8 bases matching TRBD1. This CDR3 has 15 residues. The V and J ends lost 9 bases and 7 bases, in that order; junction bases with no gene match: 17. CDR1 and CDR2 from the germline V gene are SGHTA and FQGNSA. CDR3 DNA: TGTGCCAGTTCTTCAGGACAGGGCTCATTTCGGGAGCAGTACTTC. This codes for CASSSGQGSFREQYF.

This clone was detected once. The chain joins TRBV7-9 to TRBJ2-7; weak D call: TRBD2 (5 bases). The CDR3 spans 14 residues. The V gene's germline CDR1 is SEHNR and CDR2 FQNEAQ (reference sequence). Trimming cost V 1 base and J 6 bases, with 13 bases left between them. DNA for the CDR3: TGTGCCAGCAGCTTAGGCGGAGGCCGGGTCGAGCAGTACTTC. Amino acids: CASSLGGGRVEQYF.

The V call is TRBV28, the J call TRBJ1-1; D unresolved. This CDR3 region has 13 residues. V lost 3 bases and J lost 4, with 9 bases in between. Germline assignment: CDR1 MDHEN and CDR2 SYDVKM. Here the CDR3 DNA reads TGTGCCAGCAGTTTTGATCAGATCACTGAAGCTTTCTTT. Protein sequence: CASSFDQITEAFF.